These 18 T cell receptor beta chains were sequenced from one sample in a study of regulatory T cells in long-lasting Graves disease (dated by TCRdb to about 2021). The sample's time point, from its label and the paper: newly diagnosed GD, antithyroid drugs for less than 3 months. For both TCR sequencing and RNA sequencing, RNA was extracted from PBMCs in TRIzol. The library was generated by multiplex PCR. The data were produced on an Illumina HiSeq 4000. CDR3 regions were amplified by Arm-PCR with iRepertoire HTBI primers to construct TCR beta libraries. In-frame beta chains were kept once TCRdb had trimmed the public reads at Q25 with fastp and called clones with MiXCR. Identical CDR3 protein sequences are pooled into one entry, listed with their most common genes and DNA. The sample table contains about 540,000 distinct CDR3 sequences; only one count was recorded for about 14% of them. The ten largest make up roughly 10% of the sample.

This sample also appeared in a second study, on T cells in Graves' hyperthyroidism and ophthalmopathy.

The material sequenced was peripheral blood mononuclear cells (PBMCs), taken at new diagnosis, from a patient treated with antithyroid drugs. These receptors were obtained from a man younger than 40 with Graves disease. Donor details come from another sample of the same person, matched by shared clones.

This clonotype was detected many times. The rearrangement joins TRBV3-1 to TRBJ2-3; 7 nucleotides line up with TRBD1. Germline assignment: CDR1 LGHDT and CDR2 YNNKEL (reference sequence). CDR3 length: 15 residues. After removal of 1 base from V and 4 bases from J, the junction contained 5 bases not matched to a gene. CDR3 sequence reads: CASSQGPGTADTQYF. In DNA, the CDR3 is TGTGCCAGCAGCCAAGGTCCCGGGACAGCAGATACGCAGTATTTT.

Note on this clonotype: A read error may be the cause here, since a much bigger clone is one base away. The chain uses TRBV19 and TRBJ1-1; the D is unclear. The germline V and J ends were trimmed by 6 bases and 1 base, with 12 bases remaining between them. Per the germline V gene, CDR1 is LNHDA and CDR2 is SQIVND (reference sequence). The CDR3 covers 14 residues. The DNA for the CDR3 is TGTGCCAGTAGCAACATGGGAGGGAACACTGAAGCTTTCTTT. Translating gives CASSNMGGNTEAFF.

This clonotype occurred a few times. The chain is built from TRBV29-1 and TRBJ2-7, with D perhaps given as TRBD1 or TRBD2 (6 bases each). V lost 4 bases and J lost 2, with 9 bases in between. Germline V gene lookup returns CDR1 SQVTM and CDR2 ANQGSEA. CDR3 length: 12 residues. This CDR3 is CSVGGAPYEQYF. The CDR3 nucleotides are TGCAGCGTTGGGGGGGCCCCCTACGAGCAGTACTTC.

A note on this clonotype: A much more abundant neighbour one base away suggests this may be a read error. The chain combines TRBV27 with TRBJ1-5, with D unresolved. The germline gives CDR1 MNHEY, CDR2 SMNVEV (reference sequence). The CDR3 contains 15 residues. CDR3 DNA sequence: TGTGCCGGCAGTGCCACCCGAAATAGCAATCAGCCCCAGCATTTT. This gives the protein CAGSATRNSNQPQHF.

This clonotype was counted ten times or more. The CDR3 DNA sequence: TGTGCCAGCAGTTTTCGGGGGCTTCGTCAGCCCCAGCATTTT. Protein: CASSFRGLRQPQHF. This chain connects TRBV12-3 or TRBV12-4 to TRBJ1-5; tentatively, D is TRBD1 (6 bases). The germline V and J ends were trimmed by 3 bases and 6 bases, with 12 bases remaining between them. The CDR3 covers 14 residues.

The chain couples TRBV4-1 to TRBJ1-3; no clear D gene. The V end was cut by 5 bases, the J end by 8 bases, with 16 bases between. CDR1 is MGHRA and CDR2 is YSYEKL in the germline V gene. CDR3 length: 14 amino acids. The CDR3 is CASSGRYGGDTIYF. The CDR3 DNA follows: TGCGCCAGCAGCGGGAGATATGGAGGAGACACCATATATTTT.

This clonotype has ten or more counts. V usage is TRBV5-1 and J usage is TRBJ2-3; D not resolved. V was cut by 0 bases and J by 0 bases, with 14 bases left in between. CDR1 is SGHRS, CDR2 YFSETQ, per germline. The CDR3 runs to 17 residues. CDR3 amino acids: CASSLVATFTSTDTQYF. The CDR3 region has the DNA TGCGCCAGCAGCTTGGTGGCGACCTTTACCAGCACAGATACGCAGTATTTT. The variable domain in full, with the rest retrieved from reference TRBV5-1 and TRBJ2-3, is KAGVTQTPRYLIKTRGQQVTLSCSPISGHRSVSWYQQTPGQGLQFLFEYFSETQRNKGNFPGRFSGRQFSNSRSEMNVSTLELGDSALYLCASSLVATFTSTDTQYFGPGTRLTVL.

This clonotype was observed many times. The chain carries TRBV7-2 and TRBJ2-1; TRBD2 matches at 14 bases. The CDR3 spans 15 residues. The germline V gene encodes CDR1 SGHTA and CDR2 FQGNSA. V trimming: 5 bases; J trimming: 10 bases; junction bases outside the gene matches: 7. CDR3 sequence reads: CASSPGLAGDVEQFF. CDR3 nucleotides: TGTGCCAGCAGCCCGGGACTAGCGGGAGACGTCGAGCAGTTCTTC. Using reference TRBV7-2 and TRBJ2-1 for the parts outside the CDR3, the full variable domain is GAGVSQSPSNKVTEKGKDVELRCDPISGHTALYWYRQSLGQGLEFLIYFQGNSAPDKSGLPSDRFSAERTGGSVSTLTIQRTQQEDSAVYLCASSPGLAGDVEQFFGPGTRLTVL.

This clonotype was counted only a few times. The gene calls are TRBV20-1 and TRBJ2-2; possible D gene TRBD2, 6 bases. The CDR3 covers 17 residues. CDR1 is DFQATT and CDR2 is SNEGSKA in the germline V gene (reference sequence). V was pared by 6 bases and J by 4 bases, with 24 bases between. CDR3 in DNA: TGCAGTGCGCCCATACTTCTAGCGTCCCGCGGCACCGGGGAGCTGTTTTTT. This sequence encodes CSAPILLASRGTGELFF.

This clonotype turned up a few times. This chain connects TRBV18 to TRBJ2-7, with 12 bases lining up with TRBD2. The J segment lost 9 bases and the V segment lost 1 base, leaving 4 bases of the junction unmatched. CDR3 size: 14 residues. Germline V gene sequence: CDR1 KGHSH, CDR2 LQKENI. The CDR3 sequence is CASSPRLAGVAQYF. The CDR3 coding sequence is TGTGCCAGCTCACCACGACTAGCGGGAGTGGCGCAGTACTTC.

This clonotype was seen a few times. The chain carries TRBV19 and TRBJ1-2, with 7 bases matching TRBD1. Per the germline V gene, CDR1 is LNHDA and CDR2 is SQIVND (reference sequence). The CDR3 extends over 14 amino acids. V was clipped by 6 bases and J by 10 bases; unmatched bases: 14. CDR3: CASSRGGRLSVYTF. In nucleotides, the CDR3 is TGTGCCAGTAGCAGGGGGGGACGGCTCAGTGTCTACACCTTC.

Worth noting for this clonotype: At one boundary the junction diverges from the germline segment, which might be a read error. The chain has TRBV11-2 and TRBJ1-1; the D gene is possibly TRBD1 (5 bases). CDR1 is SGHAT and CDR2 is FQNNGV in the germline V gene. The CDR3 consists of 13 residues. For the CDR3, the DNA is TGTGCCAGCAGCCAGGGCCTGAACACTGGAGCTTTCTTT. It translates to CASSQGLNTGAFF.

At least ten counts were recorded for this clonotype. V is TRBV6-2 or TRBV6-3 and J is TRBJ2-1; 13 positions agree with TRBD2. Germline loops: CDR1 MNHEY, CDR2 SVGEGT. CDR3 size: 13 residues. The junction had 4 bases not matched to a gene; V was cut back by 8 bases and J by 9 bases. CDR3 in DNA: TGTGCCAGCCGGACTAGCGGGAGTTCTGAGCAGTTCTTC. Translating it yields CASRTSGSSEQFF.

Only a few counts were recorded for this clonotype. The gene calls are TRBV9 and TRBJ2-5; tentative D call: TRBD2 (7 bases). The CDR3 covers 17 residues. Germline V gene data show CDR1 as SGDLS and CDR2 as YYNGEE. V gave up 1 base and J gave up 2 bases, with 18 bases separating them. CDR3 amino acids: CASSVKGEGRLQETQYF. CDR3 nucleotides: TGTGCCAGCAGCGTAAAGGGGGAGGGCCGACTTCAAGAGACCCAGTACTTC.

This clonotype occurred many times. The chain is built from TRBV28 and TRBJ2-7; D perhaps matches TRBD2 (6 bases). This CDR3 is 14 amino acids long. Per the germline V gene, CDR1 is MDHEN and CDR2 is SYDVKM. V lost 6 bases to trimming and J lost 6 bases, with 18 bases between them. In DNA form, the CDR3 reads TGTGCCAGCAGGCCCACTAGCCCGGCCCCCGAGCAGTACTTC. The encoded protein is CASRPTSPAPEQYF. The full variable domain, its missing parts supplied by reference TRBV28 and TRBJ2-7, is DVKVTQSSRYLVKRTGEKVFLECVQDMDHENMFWYRQDPGLGLRLIYFSYDVKMKEKGDIPEGYSVSREKKERFSLILESASTNQTSMYLCASRPTSPAPEQYFGPGTRLTVT.

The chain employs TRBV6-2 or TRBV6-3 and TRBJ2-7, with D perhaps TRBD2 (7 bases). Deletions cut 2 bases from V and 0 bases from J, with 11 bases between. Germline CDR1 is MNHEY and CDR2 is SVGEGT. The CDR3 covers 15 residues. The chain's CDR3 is CASSYREGVSYEQYF. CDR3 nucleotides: TGTGCCAGCAGTTACAGGGAGGGGGTCTCCTACGAGCAGTACTTC.

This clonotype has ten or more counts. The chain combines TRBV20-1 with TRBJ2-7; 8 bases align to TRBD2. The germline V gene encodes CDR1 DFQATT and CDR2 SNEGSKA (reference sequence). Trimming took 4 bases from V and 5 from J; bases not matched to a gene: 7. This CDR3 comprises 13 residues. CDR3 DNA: TGCAGTGCTATGAGCGGGAGCAGACACGAGCAGTACTTC. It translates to CSAMSGSRHEQYF.

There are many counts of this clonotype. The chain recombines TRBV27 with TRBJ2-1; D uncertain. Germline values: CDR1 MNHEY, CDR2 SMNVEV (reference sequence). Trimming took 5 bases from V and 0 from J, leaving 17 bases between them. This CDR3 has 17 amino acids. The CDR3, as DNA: TGTGCCAGCAGTCGAACAAGGACCAAGAGCTCCTACAATGAGCAGTTCTTC. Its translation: CASSRTRTKSSYNEQFF.